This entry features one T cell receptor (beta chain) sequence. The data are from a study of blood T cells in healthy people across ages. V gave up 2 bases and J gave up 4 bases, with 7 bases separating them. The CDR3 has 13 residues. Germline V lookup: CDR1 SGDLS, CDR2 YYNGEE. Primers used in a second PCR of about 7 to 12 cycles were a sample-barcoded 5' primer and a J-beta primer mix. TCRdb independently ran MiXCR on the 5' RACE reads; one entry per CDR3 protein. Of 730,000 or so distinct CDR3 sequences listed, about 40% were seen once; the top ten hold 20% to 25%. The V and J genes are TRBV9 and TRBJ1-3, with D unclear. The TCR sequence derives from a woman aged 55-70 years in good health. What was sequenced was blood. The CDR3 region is CASSVGNGNTIYF. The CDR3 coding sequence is TGTGCCAGCAGCGTTGGGAACGGAAACACCATATATTTT.